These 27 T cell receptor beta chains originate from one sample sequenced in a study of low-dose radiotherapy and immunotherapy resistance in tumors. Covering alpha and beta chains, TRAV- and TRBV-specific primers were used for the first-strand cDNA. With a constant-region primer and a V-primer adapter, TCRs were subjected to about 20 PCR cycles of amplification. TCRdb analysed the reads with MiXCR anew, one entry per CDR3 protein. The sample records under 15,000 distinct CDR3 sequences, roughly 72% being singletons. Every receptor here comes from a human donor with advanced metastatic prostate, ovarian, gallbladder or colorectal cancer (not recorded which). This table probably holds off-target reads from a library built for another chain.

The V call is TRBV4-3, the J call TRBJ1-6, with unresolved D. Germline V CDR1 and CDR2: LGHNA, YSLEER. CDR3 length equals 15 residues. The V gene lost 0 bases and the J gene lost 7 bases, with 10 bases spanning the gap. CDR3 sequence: CASSQDSAWNSPLHF. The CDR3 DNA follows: TGCGCCAGCAGCCAAGATTCGGCCTGGAATTCACCCCTCCACTTT.

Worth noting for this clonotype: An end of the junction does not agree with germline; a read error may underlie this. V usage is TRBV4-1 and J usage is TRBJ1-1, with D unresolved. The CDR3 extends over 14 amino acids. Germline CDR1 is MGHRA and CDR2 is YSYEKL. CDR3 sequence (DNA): TGCGCCAGTAGCCAAGAATCACCCAACACTGAAGCTTTCTTT. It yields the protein CASSQESPNTEAFF.

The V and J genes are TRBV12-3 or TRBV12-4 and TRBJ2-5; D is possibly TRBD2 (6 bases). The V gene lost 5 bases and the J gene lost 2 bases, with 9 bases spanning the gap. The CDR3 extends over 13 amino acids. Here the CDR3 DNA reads TGTGCCAGCAGTCTCGGGAGACAAGAGACCCAGTACTTC. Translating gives CASSLGRQETQYF.

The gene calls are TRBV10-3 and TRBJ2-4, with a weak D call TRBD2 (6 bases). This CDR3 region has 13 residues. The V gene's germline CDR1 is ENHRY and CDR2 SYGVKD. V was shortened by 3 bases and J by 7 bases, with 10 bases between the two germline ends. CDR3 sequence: CAISEGGSNIQYF. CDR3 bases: TGTGCCATCAGTGAAGGAGGGAGTAACATTCAGTACTTC.

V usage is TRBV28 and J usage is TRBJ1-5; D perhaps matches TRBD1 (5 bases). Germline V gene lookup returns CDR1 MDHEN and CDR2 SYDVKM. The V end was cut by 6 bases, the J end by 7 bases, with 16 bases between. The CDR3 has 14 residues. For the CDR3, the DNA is TGTGCCAGCAGGTCACAGGTTCCCGGGCAGCCCCAGCATTTT. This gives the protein CASRSQVPGQPQHF.

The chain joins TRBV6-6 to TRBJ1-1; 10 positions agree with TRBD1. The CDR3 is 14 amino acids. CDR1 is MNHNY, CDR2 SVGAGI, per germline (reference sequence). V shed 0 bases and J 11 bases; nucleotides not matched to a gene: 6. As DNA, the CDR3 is TGTGCCAGCAGTTACTCCATTGGGACAGGGGTCGCTTTCTTT. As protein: CASSYSIGTGVAFF.

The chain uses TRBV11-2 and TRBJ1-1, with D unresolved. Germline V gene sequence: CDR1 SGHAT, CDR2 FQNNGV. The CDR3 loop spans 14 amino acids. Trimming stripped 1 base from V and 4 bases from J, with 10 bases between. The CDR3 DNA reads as TGTGCCAGCAGCTTAGGAACGGGGTCCACTGAAGCTTTCTTT. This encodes CASSLGTGSTEAFF.

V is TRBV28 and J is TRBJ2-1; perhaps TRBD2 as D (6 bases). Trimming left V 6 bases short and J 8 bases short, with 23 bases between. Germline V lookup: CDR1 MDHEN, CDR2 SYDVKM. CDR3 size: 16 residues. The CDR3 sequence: CASSLLTSTLEDEQFF. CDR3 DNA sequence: TGTGCCAGCAGCCTACTCACTAGCACCCTTGAGGATGAGCAGTTCTTC.

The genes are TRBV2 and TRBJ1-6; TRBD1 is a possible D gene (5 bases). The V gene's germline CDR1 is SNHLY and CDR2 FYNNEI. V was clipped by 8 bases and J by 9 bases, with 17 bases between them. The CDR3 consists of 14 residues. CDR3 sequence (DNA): TGTGCCAGCTTGCCGGGGGAGCGGGGTTCACCCCTCCACTTT. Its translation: CASLPGERGSPLHF.

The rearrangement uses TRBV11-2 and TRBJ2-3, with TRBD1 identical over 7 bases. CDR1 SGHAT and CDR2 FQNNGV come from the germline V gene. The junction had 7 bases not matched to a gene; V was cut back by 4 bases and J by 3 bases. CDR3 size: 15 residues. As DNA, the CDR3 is TGTGCCAGCAGCTCCACGGGACAGCGAACAGATACGCAGTATTTT. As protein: CASSSTGQRTDTQYF.

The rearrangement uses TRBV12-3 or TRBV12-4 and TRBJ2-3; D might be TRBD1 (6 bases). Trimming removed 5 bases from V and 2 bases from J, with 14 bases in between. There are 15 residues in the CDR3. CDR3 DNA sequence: TGTGCCAGCAGTCGCCGGGACACCCTCACAGATACGCAGTATTTT. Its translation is CASSRRDTLTDTQYF.

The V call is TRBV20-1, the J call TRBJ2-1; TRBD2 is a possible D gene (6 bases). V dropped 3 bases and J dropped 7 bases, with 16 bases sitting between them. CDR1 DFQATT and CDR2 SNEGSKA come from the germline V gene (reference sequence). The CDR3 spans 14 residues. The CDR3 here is CSASSSGLSNEQFF. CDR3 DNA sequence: TGCAGTGCTAGTTCCAGCGGGCTAAGTAATGAGCAGTTCTTC.

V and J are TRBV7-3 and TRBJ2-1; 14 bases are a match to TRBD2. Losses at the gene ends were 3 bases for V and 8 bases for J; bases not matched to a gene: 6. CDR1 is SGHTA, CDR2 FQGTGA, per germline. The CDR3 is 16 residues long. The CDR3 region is CASSLGLAGDGHEQFF. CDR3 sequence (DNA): TGTGCCAGCAGCTTGGGACTAGCGGGAGACGGGCATGAGCAGTTCTTC.

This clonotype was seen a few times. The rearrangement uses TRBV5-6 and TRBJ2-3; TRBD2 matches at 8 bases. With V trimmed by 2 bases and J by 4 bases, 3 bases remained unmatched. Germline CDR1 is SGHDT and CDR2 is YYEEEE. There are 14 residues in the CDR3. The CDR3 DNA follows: TGTGCCAGCAGCTTACTAGCGGTGGCAGATACGCAGTATTTT. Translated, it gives CASSLLAVADTQYF. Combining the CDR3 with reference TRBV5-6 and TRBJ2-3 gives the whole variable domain DAGVTQSPTHLIKTRGQQVTLRCSPKSGHDTVSWYQQALGQGPQFIFQYYEEEERQRGNFPDRFSGHQFPNYSSELNVNALLLGDSALYLCASSLLAVADTQYFGPGTRLTVL.

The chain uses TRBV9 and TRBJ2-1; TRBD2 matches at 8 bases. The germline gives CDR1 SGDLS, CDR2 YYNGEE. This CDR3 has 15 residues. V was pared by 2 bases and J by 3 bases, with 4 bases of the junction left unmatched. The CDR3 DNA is TGTGCCAGCAGCGTCGGACTAGCATACTACAATGAGCAGTTCTTC. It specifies CASSVGLAYYNEQFF.

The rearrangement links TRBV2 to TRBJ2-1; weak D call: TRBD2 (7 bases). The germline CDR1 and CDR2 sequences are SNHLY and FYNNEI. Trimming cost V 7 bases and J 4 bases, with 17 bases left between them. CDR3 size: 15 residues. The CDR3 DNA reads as TGTGCCAGCACACAACAGGGCGGGAGTTACAATGAGCAGTTCTTC. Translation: CASTQQGGSYNEQFF.

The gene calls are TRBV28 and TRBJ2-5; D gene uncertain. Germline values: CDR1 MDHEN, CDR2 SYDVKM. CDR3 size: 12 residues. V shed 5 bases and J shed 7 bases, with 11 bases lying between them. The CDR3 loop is CASSPGHGTQYF. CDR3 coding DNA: TGTGCCAGCAGTCCTGGGCATGGGACCCAGTACTTC.

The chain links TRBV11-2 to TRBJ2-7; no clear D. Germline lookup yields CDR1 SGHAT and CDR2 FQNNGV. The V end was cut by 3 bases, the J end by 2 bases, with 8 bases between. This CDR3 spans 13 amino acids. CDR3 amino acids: CASSLTLTYEQYF. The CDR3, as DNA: TGTGCCAGCAGCTTGACTCTTACCTACGAGCAGTACTTC.

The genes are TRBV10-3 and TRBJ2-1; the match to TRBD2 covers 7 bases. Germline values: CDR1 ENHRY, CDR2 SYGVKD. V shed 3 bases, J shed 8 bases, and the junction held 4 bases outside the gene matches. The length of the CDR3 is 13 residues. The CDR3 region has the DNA TGTGCCATCAGTGACCAGGGAGGGTATGAGCAGTTCTTC. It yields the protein CAISDQGGYEQFF.

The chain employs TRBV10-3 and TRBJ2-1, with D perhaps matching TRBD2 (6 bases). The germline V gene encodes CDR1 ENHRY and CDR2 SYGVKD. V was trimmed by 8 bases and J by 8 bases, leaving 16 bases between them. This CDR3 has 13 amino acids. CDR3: CAIRPAGLDEQFF. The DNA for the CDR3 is TGTGCCATCCGTCCTGCGGGACTGGATGAGCAGTTCTTC.

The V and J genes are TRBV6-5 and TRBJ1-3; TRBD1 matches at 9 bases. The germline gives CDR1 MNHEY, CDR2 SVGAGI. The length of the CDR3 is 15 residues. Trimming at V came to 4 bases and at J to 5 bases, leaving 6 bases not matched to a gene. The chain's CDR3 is CASSSLTGGRNTIYF. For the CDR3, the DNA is TGTGCCAGCAGTTCCTTAACAGGGGGCAGAAACACCATATATTTT.

For the CDR3, the DNA is TGTGCCAGCAGCTTGGCGCCTAGCGGGAGGCGTGGAGACGAGCAGTACTTC. Translation gives CASSLAPSGRRGDEQYF. This chain joins TRBV5-4 and TRBJ2-7, with TRBD2 matching over 11 bases. This CDR3 has 17 amino acids. In germline, CDR1 is SGHNT, CDR2 YYREEE (reference sequence). V was clipped by 0 bases and J by 5 bases; unmatched bases: 10.

DNA for the CDR3: TGTGCCGTCGGAGGGCTAGCGGGGAGCGAGCAGTACTTC. Translation gives CAVGGLAGSEQYF. The chain recombines TRBV10-3 with TRBJ2-7; 9 nucleotides agree with TRBD2. There are 13 residues in the CDR3. V was pared by 11 bases and J by 6 bases, with 11 bases of the junction left unmatched. The germline CDR1 and CDR2 sequences are ENHRY and SYGVKD.

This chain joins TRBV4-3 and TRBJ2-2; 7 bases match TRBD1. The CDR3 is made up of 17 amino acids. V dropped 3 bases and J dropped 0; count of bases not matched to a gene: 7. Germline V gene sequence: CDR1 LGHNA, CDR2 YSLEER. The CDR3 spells CASSQQGTVSNTGELFF. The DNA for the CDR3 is TGCGCCAGCAGCCAGCAGGGGACAGTATCGAACACCGGGGAGCTGTTTTTT.

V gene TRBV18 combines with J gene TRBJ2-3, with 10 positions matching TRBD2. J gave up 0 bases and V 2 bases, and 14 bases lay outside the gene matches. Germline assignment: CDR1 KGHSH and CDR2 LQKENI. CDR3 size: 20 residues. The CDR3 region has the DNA TGTGCCAGCTCACCATCGTCAGCGGGAGGGCCGTCGGCTAGCACAGATACGCAGTATTTT. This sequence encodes CASSPSSAGGPSASTDTQYF.

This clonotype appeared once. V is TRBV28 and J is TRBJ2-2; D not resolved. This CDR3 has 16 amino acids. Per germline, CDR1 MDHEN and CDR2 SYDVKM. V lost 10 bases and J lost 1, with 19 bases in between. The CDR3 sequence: CATIRQAAMNTGELFF. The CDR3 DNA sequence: TGTGCCACCATTCGGCAGGCGGCAATGAACACCGGGGAGCTGTTTTTT. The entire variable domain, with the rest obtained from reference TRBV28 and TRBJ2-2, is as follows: DVKVTQSSRYLVKRTGEKVFLECVQDMDHENMFWYRQDPGLGLRLIYFSYDVKMKEKGDIPEGYSVSREKKERFSLILESASTNQTSMYLCATIRQAAMNTGELFFGEGSRLTVL.

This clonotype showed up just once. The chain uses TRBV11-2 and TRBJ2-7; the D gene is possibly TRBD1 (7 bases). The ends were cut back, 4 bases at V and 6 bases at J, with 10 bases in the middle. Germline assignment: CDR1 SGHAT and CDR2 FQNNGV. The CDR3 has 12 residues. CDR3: CASSSQGGEQYF. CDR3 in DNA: TGTGCCAGCAGCTCCCAGGGGGGCGAGCAGTACTTC.